This section outlines one T cell receptor beta chain sequence together with its context. Antigen specificity is unknown. CDR3 size: 14 residues. Germline V gene data show CDR1 as MDHEN and CDR2 as SYDVKM. The sample is drawn from a study of shared clonotypes between healthy human individuals. Across the study: Per donor, CD8 memory used one plate, CD8 naive used two, CD4 memory used three and CD4 naive used three. Study-wide findings and caveats: A few donors had 5% to 6.5% of their naive CD4 clonotypes in common.

Using immunoSEQ multiplex PCR, the repertoire was profiled, and TCRdb retains in-frame clones only, with some absent. Found here are about 600,000 clones, almost 97% of them singletons; the top ten hold 0.055% to 0.07%. This clonotype originated in a woman aged 25 to 39 in good health. The sample was naive CD4+ T cells sorted from blood. Subset reported: CD45RA+ positively selected. The genes are TRBV28 and TRBJ2-5, with TRBD1 as a possible D gene (6 bases). The DNA end lines up better with TRBJ2-7; the J call may be wrong. Here the CDR3 DNA reads TGTGCCAGCAGTCCCCCACAGGGTAAACGCGAGCAGTACTTC. Its translation: CASSPPQGKREQYF.